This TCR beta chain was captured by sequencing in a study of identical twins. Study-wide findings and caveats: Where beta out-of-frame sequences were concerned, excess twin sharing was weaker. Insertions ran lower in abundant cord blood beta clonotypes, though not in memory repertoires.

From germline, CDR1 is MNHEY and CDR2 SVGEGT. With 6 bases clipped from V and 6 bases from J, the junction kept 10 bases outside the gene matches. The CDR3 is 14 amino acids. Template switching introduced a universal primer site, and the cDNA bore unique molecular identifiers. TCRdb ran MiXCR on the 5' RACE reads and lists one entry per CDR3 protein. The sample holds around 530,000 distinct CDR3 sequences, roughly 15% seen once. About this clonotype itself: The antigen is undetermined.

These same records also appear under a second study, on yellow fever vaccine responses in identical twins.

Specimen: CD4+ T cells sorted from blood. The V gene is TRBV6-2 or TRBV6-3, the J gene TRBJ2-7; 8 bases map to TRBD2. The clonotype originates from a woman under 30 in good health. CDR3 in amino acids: CASRDSGARSEQYV. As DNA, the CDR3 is TGTGCCAGCAGGGATAGCGGGGCCCGGTCCGAGCAGTACGTC.